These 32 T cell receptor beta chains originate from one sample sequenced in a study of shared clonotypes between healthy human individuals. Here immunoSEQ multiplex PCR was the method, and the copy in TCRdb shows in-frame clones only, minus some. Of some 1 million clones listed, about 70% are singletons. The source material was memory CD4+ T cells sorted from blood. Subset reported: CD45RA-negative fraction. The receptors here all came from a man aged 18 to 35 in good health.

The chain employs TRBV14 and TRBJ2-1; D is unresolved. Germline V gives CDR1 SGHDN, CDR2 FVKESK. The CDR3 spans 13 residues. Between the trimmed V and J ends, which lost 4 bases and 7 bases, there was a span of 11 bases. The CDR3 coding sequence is TGTGCCAGCAGCCCTTTGGACCGTAATGAGCAGTTCTTC. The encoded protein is CASSPLDRNEQFF.

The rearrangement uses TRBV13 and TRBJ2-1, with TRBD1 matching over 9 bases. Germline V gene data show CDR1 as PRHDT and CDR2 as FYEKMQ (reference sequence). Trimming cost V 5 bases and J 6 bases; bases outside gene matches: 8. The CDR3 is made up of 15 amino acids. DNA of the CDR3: TGTGCCAGCAGCCCTCGGGACAGGGTCCCCAATGAGCAGTTCTTC. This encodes CASSPRDRVPNEQFF.

This CDR3 is CAISSPGGGETQYF. CDR3 sequence (DNA): TGTGCCATCAGTAGCCCCGGTGGGGGAGAGACCCAGTACTTC. The chain uses TRBV10-3 and TRBJ2-5; possibly TRBD1 or TRBD2 for D (5 bases each). CDR1 and CDR2 from the germline V gene are ENHRY and SYGVKD. The CDR3 totals 14 residues. V shed 5 bases and J shed 4 bases, with 14 bases lying between them.

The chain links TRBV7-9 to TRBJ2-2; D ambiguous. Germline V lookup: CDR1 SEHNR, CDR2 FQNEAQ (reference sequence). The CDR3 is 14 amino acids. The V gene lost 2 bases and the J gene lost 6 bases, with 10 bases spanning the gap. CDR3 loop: CASSLRAQSGELFF. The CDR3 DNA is TGTGCCAGCAGCTTAAGGGCACAATCCGGGGAGCTGTTTTTT.

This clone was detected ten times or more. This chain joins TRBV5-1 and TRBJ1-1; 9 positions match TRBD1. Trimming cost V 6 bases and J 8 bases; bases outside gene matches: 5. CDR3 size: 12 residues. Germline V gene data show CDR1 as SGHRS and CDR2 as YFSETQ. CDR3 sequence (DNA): TGCGCCAGCAAGAGGACAGGGGAAGAAGCTTTCTTT. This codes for CASKRTGEEAFF.

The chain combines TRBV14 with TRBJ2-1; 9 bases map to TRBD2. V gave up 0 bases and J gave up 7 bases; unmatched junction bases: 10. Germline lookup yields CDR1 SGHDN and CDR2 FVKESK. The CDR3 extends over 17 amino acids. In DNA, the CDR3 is TGTGCCAGCAGCCAAGAGGCGGGACTAGCAAGGCTTAATGAGCAGTTCTTC. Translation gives CASSQEAGLARLNEQFF.

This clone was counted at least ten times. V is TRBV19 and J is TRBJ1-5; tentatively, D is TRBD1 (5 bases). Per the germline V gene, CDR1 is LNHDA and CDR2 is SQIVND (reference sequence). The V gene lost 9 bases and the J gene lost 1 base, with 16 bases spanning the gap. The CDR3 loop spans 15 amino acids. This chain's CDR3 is CASNEPRGSNQPQHF. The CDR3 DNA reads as TGTGCCAGCAATGAGCCCCGGGGCAGCAATCAGCCCCAGCATTTT. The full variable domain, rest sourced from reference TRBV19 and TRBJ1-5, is DGGITQSPKYLFRKEGQNVTLSCEQNLNHDAMYWYRQDPGQGLRLIYYSQIVNDFQKGDIAEGYSVSREKKESFPLTVTSAQKNPTAFYLCASNEPRGSNQPQHFGDGTRLSIL.

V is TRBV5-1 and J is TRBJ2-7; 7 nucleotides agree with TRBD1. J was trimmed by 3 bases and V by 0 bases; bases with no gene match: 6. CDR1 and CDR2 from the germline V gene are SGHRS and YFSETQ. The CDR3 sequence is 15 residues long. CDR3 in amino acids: CASSLEGQRYYEQYF. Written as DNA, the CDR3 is TGCGCCAGCAGCTTGGAGGGACAGAGATACTACGAGCAGTACTTC.

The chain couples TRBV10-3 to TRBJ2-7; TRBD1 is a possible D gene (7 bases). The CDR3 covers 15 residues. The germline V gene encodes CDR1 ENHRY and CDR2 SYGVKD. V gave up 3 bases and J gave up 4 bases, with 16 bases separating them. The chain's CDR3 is CAISEGGGTLYEQYF. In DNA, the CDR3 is TGTGCCATCAGTGAAGGGGGCGGGACGCTGTACGAGCAGTACTTC.

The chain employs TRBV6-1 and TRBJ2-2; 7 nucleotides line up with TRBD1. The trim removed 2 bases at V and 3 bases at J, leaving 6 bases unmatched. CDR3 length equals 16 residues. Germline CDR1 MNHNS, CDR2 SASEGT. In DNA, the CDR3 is TGTGCCAGCAGTGAAACGGACAGGAGCTACACCGGGGAGCTGTTTTTT. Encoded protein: CASSETDRSYTGELFF.

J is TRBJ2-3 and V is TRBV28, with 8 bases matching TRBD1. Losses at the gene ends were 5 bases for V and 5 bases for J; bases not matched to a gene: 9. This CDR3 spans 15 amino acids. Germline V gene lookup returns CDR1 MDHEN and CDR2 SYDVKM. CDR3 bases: TGTGCCAGCAGTACACAGGGGGACAGTTTAGATACGCAGTATTTT. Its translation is CASSTQGDSLDTQYF. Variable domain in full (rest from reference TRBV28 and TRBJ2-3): DVKVTQSSRYLVKRTGEKVFLECVQDMDHENMFWYRQDPGLGLRLIYFSYDVKMKEKGDIPEGYSVSREKKERFSLILESASTNQTSMYLCASSTQGDSLDTQYFGPGTRLTVL.

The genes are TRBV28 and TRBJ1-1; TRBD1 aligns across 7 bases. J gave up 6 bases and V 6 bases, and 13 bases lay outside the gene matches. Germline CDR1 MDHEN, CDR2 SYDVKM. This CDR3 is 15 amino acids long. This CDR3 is CASRPDTGAVAEAFF. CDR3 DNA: TGTGCCAGCAGACCGGATACAGGGGCGGTAGCTGAAGCTTTCTTT.

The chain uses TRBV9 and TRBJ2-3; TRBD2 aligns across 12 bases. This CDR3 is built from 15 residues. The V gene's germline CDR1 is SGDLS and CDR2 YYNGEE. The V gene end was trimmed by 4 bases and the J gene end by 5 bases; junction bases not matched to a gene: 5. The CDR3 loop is CASSTGLAGIDTQYF. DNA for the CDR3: TGTGCCAGCAGCACCGGACTAGCGGGGATAGATACGCAGTATTTT.

This CDR3 reads CASSQRVSGRGNEQFF. The CDR3 bases are TGCGCCAGCAGCCAACGTGTCAGCGGGAGGGGGAATGAGCAGTTCTTC. The genes are TRBV4-3 and TRBJ2-1, with 10 bases matching TRBD2. The CDR3 consists of 16 residues. V shed 2 bases, J shed 7 bases, and the junction held 8 bases outside the gene matches. The germline gives CDR1 LGHNA, CDR2 YSLEER.

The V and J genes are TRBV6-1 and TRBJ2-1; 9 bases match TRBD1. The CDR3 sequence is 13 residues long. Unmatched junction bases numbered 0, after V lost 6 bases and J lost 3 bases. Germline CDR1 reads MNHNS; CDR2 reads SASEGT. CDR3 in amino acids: CASRGQGYNEQFF. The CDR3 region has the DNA TGTGCCAGCAGGGGACAGGGCTACAATGAGCAGTTCTTC.

The CDR3 here is CASSSSSGQAGSYEQYF. The CDR3 DNA reads TGTGCCAGTAGTAGCTCATCAGGACAGGCAGGGTCCTACGAGCAGTACTTC. The chain links TRBV19 to TRBJ2-7; 7 nucleotides align to TRBD1. CDR1 is LNHDA, CDR2 SQIVND, per germline (reference sequence). The ends lost 4 bases at V and 1 base at J; junction bases unmatched: 13. CDR3 size: 17 residues.

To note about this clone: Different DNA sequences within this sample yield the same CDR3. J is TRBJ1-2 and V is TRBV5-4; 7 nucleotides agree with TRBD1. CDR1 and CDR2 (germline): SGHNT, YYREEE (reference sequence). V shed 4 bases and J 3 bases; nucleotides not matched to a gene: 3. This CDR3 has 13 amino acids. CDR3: CASSRGQDYGYTF. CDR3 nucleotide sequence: TGTGCCAGCAGCCGCGGACAGGACTATGGCTACACCTTC.

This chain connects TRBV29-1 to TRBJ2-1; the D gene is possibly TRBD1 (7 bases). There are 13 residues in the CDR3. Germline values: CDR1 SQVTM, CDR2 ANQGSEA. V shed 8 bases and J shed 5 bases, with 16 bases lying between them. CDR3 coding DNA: TGCAGCCACCGCAGGGGGGCCAACAATGAGCAGTTCTTC. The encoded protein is CSHRRGANNEQFF.

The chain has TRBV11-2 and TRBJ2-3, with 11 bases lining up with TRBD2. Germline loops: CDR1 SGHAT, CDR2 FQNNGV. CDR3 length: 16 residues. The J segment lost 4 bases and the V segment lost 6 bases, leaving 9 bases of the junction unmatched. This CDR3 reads CASSPTSGSFSDTQYF. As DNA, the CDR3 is TGTGCCAGCAGTCCCACTAGCGGGAGTTTTTCAGATACGCAGTATTTT.

DNA for the CDR3: TGTGCCAGCAGCATAGCTACAGGGGTCGGGGGCTACACCTTC. Its translation is CASSIATGVGGYTF. This chain connects TRBV28 to TRBJ1-2; 7 bases agree with TRBD1. This CDR3 comprises 14 residues. From germline, CDR1 is MDHEN and CDR2 SYDVKM. J lost 8 bases, V lost 6 bases, and 12 bases had no gene match.

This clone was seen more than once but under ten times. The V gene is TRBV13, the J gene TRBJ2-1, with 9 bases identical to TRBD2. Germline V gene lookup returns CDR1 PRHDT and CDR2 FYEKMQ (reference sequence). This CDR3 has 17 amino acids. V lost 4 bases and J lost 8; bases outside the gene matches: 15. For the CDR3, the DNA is TGTGCCAGCAGCTCCCTTATTTCTAGCGGGAATTTAGATGAGCAGTTCTTC. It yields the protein CASSSLISSGNLDEQFF.

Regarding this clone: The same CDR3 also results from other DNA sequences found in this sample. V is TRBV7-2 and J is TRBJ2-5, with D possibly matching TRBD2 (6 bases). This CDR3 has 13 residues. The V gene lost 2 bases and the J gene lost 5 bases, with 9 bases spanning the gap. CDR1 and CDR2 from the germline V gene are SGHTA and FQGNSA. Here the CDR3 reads CASSLKGRETQYF. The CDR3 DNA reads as TGTGCCAGCAGCTTAAAAGGGAGGGAGACCCAGTACTTC.

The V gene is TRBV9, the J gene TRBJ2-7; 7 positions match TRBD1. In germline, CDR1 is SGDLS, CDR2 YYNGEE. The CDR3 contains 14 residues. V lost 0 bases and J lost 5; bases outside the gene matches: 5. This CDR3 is CASSVVGQADEQYF. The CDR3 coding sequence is TGTGCCAGCAGCGTAGTAGGACAGGCGGACGAGCAGTACTTC.

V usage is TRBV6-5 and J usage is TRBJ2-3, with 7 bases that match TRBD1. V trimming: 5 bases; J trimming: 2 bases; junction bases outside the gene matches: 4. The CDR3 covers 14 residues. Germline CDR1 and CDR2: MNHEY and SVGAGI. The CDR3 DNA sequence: TGTGCCAGCAGTCGGGACAGCAACACAGATACGCAGTATTTT. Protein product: CASSRDSNTDTQYF.

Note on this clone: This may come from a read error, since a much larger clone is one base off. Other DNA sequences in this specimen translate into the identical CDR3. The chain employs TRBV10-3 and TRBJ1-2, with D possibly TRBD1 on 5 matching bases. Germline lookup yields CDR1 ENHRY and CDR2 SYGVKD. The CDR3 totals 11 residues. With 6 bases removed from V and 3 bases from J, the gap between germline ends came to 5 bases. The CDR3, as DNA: TGTGCCATCAGCAGGGACTATGGCTACACCTTC. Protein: CAISRDYGYTF.

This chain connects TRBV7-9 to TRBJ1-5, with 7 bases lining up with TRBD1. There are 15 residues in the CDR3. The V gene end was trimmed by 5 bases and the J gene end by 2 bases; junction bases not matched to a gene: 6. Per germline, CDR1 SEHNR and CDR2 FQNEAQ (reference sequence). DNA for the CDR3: TGTGCCAGCAGCACTTCAACAGGGGGCAATCAGCCCCAGCATTTT. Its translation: CASSTSTGGNQPQHF.

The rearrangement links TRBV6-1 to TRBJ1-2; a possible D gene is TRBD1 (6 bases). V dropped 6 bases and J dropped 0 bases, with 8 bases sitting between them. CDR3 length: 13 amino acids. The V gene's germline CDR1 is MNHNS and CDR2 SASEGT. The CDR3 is CASSGQTNYGYTF. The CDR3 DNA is TGTGCCAGCAGCGGACAGACTAACTATGGCTACACCTTC.

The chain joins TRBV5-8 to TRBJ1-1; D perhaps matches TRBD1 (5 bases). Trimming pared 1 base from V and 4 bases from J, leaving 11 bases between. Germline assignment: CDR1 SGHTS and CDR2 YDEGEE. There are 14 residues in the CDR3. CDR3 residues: CASSLSPGTTEAFF. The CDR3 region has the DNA TGTGCCAGCAGCTTGAGTCCGGGGACCACTGAAGCTTTCTTT.

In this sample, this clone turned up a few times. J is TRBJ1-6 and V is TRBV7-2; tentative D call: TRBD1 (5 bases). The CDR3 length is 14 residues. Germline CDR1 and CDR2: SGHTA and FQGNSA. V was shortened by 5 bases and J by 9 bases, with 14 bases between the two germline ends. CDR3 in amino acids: CASSPQVPSSPLHF. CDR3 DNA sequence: TGTGCCAGCAGCCCACAGGTTCCCAGTTCACCCCTCCACTTT.

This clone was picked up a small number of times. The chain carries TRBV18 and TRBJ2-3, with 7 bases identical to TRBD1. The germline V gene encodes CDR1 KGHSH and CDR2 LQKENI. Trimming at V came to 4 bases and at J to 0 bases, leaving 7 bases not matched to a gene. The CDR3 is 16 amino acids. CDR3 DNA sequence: TGTGCCAGCTCACAACGGACAGGAGATAGCACAGATACGCAGTATTTT. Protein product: CASSQRTGDSTDTQYF.

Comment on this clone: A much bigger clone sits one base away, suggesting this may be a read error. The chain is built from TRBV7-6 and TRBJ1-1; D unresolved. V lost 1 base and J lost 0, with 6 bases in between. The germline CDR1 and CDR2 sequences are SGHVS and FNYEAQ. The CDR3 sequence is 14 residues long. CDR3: CASSLEQLNTEAFF. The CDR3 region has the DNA TGTGCCAGCAGCTTAGAACAGTTGAACACTGAAGCTTTCTTT.

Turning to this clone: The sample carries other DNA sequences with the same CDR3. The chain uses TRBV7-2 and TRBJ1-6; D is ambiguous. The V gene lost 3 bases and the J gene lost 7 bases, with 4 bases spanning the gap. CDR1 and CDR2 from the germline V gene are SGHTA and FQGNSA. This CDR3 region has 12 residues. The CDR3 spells CASSLRNSPLHF. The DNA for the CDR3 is TGTGCCAGCAGCTTGAGGAATTCACCCCTCCACTTT.